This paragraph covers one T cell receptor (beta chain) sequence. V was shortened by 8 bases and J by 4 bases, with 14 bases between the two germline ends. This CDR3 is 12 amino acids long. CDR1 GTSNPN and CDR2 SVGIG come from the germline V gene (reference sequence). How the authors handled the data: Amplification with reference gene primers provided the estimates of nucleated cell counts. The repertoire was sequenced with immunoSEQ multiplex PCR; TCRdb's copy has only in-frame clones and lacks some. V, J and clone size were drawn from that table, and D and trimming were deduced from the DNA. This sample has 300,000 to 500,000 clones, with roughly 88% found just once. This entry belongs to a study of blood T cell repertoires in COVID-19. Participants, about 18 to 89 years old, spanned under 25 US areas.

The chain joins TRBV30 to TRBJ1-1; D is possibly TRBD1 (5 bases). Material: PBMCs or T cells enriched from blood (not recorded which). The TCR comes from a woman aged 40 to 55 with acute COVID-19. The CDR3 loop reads CARGVGATEAFF. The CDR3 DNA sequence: TGTGCCCGGGGGGTAGGGGCCACTGAAGCTTTCTTT. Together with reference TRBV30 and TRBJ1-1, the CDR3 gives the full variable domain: SQTIHQWPATLVQPVGSPLSLECTVEGTSNPNLYWYRQAAGRGLQLLFYSVGIGQISSEVPQNLSASRPQDRQFILSSKKLLLSDSGFYLCARGVGATEAFFGQGTRLTVV.